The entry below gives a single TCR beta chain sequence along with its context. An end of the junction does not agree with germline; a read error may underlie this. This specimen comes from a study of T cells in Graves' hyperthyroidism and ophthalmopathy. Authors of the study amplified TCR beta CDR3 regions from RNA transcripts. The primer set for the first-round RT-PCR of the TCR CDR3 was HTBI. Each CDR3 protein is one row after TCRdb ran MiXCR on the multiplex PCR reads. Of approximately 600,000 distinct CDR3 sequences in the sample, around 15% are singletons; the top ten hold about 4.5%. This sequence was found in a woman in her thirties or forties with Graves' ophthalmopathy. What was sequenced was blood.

In nucleotides, the CDR3 is TGTGTCAGCAGCCACCAGGGGCCCCCTCAGCCCCAGCATTTT. It yields the protein CVSSHQGPPQPQHF. The rearrangement joins TRBV6-2 or TRBV6-3 to TRBJ1-5; D might be TRBD1 (6 bases). The CDR3 contains 14 residues. Germline assignment: CDR1 MNHEY and CDR2 SVGEGT.